Each of the 10 T cell receptor beta chains below was sequenced from the same sample in a study of response to subunit inactivated influenza vaccine. TCRdb re-called the RT-PCR reads through MiXCR, storing one row per CDR3 protein. The sample consists of about 780,000 distinct CDR3 sequences, around 18% of them appearing once. Sequencing was performed on PBMCs from blood, taken about 5 days after vaccination. These receptor sequences come from a man aged 50 to 59 who received an inactivated influenza vaccine.

This sequence joins TRBV4-2 and TRBJ2-1; TRBD2 matches 7 bases. V was pared by 0 bases and J by 2 bases, with 4 bases of the junction left unmatched. Looked up from germline, CDR1 is LGHNA and CDR2 is YNFKEQ. The CDR3 extends over 16 amino acids. In DNA form, the CDR3 reads TGTGCCAGCAGCCAAGACGGGGCGGGAGCCTACAATGAGCAGTTCTTC. Residues: CASSQDGAGAYNEQFF.

Only a few counts were recorded for this clonotype. The genes are TRBV27 and TRBJ1-5; D possibly corresponds to TRBD1 (6 bases). V was clipped by 5 bases and J by 0 bases, with 11 bases between them. The CDR3 loop spans 15 amino acids. Germline CDR1 and CDR2: MNHEY and SMNVEV (reference sequence). CDR3 DNA: TGTGCCAGCAGTGCCCTCAGGGGTAGCAATCAGCCCCAGCATTTT. Encoded protein: CASSALRGSNQPQHF.

This clonotype was observed at least ten times. The rearrangement joins TRBV4-3 to TRBJ1-2, with TRBD1 as a possible D gene (6 bases). The ends were cut back, 0 bases at V and 0 bases at J, with 8 bases in the middle. Germline V CDR1 and CDR2: LGHNA, YSLEER. The CDR3 runs 15 residues. The CDR3 DNA reads TGCGCCAGCAGCCAAGATGAGGGGGCTAACTATGGCTACACCTTC. Translation: CASSQDEGANYGYTF.

This chain joins TRBV7-6 and TRBJ2-3; perhaps TRBD2 as D (6 bases). CDR3 length: 17 residues. Germline V lookup: CDR1 SGHVS, CDR2 FNYEAQ. With 0 bases removed from V and 0 bases from J, the gap between germline ends came to 13 bases. For the CDR3, the DNA is TGTGCCAGCAGCTTAGCGCGGGGCCCACCTAGCACAGATACGCAGTATTTT. It is translated as CASSLARGPPSTDTQYF. Full variable domain (remainder filled in from reference TRBV7-6 and TRBJ2-3): GAGVSQSPRYKVTKRGQDVALRCDPISGHVSLYWYRQALGQGPEFLTYFNYEAQQDKSGLPNDRFSAERPEGSISTLTIQRTEQRDSAMYRCASSLARGPPSTDTQYFGPGTRLTVL.

This chain links TRBV10-3 with TRBJ2-5, with a tentative D call TRBD2 (5 bases). V dropped 3 bases and J dropped 5 bases, with 22 bases sitting between them. The CDR3 spans 17 residues. From germline, CDR1 is ENHRY and CDR2 SYGVKD. This chain's CDR3 is CAISDPLSGKGSETQYF. The CDR3 coding sequence is TGTGCCATCAGTGACCCCCTTTCGGGGAAAGGTAGCGAGACCCAGTACTTC.

This clonotype appeared a few times. V is TRBV6-2 or TRBV6-3 and J is TRBJ1-1, with D unresolved. Germline V lookup: CDR1 MNHEY, CDR2 SVGEGT. CDR3 length: 13 residues. V lost 2 bases to trimming and J lost 8 bases, with 12 bases between them. CDR3 region: CASSYLGRQEAFF. In DNA, the CDR3 is TGTGCCAGCAGTTACCTGGGGAGGCAGGAAGCTTTCTTT.

The rearrangement joins TRBV11-2 to TRBJ2-3; no definite D call. The germline CDR1 and CDR2 sequences are SGHAT and FQNNGV. There are 15 residues in the CDR3. V lost 5 bases, J lost 2 bases, and 14 bases lay in between. This chain's CDR3 is CASSNYAGSTDTQYF. The CDR3 DNA follows: TGTGCCAGCAGCAACTACGCAGGTTCCACAGATACGCAGTATTTT. Variable domain in full (rest from reference TRBV11-2 and TRBJ2-3): EAGVAQSPRYKIIEKRQSVAFWCNPISGHATLYWYQQILGQGPKLLIQFQNNGVVDDSQLPKDRFSAERLKGVDSTLKIQPAKLEDSAVYLCASSNYAGSTDTQYFGPGTRLTVL.

The gene calls are TRBV5-1 and TRBJ1-3; TRBD1 matches at 10 bases. V dropped 4 bases and J dropped 4; count of bases not matched to a gene: 2. The CDR3 is made up of 14 amino acids. Germline CDR1 and CDR2: SGHRS and YFSETQ. The CDR3 sequence is CASSGTGDGNTIYF. CDR3 sequence (DNA): TGCGCCAGCAGCGGGACAGGGGACGGAAACACCATATATTTT. Full variable domain (outside the CDR3, taken from reference TRBV5-1 and TRBJ1-3): KAGVTQTPRYLIKTRGQQVTLSCSPISGHRSVSWYQQTPGQGLQFLFEYFSETQRNKGNFPGRFSGRQFSNSRSEMNVSTLELGDSALYLCASSGTGDGNTIYFGEGSWLTVV.

J is TRBJ2-1 and V is TRBV27; possibly TRBD1 for D (5 bases). CDR3 length: 15 residues. V dropped 2 bases and J dropped 7 bases, with 15 bases sitting between them. CDR1 and CDR2 (germline): MNHEY, SMNVEV (reference sequence). CDR3 region: CASSLGSGWVNEQFF. CDR3 in DNA: TGTGCCAGCAGTTTAGGCTCAGGGTGGGTTAATGAGCAGTTCTTC.

The chain has TRBV9 and TRBJ2-1; unclear D gene. The length of the CDR3 is 12 residues. The V end lost 1 base, the J end lost 5 bases, and 4 bases lay between the germline ends. CDR1 is SGDLS and CDR2 is YYNGEE in the germline V gene. The CDR3: CASSVQNNEQFF. CDR3 in DNA: TGTGCCAGCAGCGTACAGAACAATGAGCAGTTCTTC.